This entry lists 10 T cell receptor delta chains sequenced from one sample in a study of γδ T cells in repeated Plasmodium falciparum infection. Gammadelta T cells were flow-sorted from PBMC into Vgamma9/Vdelta2+ and Vdelta2-negative populations for bulk analysis. TCRdb redid the clone calls on the multiplex PCR reads with CATT. The repertoire has under 65,000 delta-chain clones, roughly 1.8% of them found once; the top ten carry over 12%. The sequenced sample was gamma-delta T cells from blood. These receptors were collected from a pool of human donors (malaria-infected and uninfected, not separated).

Comments on this clone: A read error likely explains why the TCRdb protein, taken from a much larger clone, differs from this DNA's translation at residue 15; the protein shown is translated from the DNA. This chain connects TRDV1 to TRDJ1; 10 nucleotides agree with TRDD3. Germline V gives CDR1 TSWWSYY, CDR2 QGS. CDR3 size: 21 residues. The CDR3 region is CALRELGPTELLGDCCDKLIF. The CDR3 DNA is TGTGCTCTTAGGGAACTCGGTCCTACAGAGCTACTGGGGGATTGTTGCGATAAACTCATCTTT.

Turning to this clone: TCRdb's protein, taken from a much larger clone, differs from this DNA's translation at residue 8, likely owing to a read error; the protein displayed comes from the DNA. The CDR3 bases are TGTGCCTGTAATACCGGCGATAGACTCATCTTT. It codes for CACNTGDRLIF. The V and J genes are TRDV3 and TRDJ1; D uncertain. Germline V CDR1 and CDR2: TVYSNPD, GDNSRS (reference sequence). The CDR3 has 11 amino acids.

A few counts support this clone. TCRdb attributes to this sequence the protein of a much larger clone, which differs from the DNA translation at residue 12; a read error is likely, and the protein displayed is translated from the DNA. The chain couples TRDV1 to TRDJ1; 10 bases map to TRDD3. CDR3 length: 23 amino acids. Germline CDR1 reads TSWWSYY; CDR2 reads QGS. V lost 4 bases to trimming and J lost 0 bases; unmatched junction nucleotides: 26. The CDR3 region has the DNA TGTGCTCTTGGGGCACCTACAGGGCGTGAGATACCGGGGGATACGGGGTACACCGATAAACTCATCTTT. Amino acids: CALGAPTGREIPGDTGYTDKLIF.

This clone appeared a few times. A far bigger clonotype differs at one base, so this is likely a read error. The chain is built from TRDV1 and TRDJ1; 8 positions agree with TRDD3. Assignment of the J gene here rests on matching the DNA to germline, because TCRdb gives none. V gave up 0 bases and J gave up 6 bases; unmatched junction bases: 18. CDR3 length equals 19 residues. CDR1 and CDR2 from the germline V gene are TSWWSYY and QGS. CDR3 region: CALGELGRSAIWGRNKLIF. The CDR3 nucleotides read TGTGCTCTTGGGGAACTCGGGCGGTCCGCCATCTGGGGGAGAAATAAACTCATCTTT.

The chain links TRDV3 to TRDJ2, with 7 bases fitting TRDD3. The germline CDR1 and CDR2 sequences are TVYSNPD and GDNSRS (reference sequence). V was pared by 3 bases and J by 4 bases, with 23 bases of the junction left unmatched. CDR3 length: 19 residues. CDR3 sequence reads: CALKNIPARVGETTAQLFF. The CDR3 DNA reads as TGTGCCTTAAAGAATATCCCAGCACGGGTGGGGGAAACGACAGCACAACTCTTCTTT.

This clone has a handful of counts. TCRdb's entry gives the protein of a much larger clone, which mismatches this DNA's translation at residue 22, likely from a read error; the protein reported here is translated from the DNA. The V gene is given as TRDV1, and no J gene call is available; TRDD3 is the table's D call, not checked against the DNA. The germline V gene encodes CDR1 TSWWSYY and CDR2 QGS. The length of the CDR3 is 23 residues. Here the CDR3 reads CALGELTFLISPVSGDTADKLTF. In DNA form, the CDR3 reads TGTGCTCTTGGAGAACTCACCTTCCTAATTTCACCCGTCAGTGGGGATACAGCCGATAAACTCACCTTT.

In this sample, this clone turned up many times. The chain employs TRDV1 and TRDJ1, with 11 bases identical to TRDD3. The V segment lost 4 bases and the J segment 0 bases; nucleotides outside the gene matches: 22. Germline V CDR1 and CDR2: TSWWSYY, QGS. This CDR3 has 22 amino acids. This CDR3 reads CALGVPYYEPYWGIVYTDKLIF. The CDR3 nucleotides read TGTGCTCTTGGGGTGCCCTACTACGAGCCTTACTGGGGGATAGTGTACACCGATAAACTCATCTTT.

As regards this clone: Translating this DNA gives a protein that differs at residue 15 from the TCRdb one, which belongs to a much larger clone; a read error is likely, and the protein shown is this translation. The chain recombines TRDV1 with TRDJ1; 7 bases map to TRDD3. The CDR3 contains 19 residues. The germline CDR1 and CDR2 sequences are TSWWSYY and QGS. The CDR3 sequence: CALGDSHRSGYVYTGKLIF. In DNA form, the CDR3 reads TGTGCTCTTGGGGACTCCCATCGAAGTGGATACGTATACACCGGTAAACTCATCTTT.

The sample holds a few counts of this clone. TCRdb lists the protein of a much larger clone for this DNA, which differs at residue 9, so this is likely a read error; the protein given here is translated from the DNA itself. CDR3 protein: CALGEAKGPLGTQTILGAVNTDKLIF. The CDR3 nucleotides are TGTGCTCTTGGGGAAGCTAAAGGTCCCCTGGGTACACAGACGATACTGGGGGCTGTTAACACCGATAAACTCATCTTT. The V call is TRDV1, the J call TRDJ1, with 8 bases identical to TRDD3. Germline values: CDR1 TSWWSYY, CDR2 QGS. V gave up 2 bases and J gave up 0 bases; unmatched junction bases: 35. This CDR3 comprises 26 residues.

About this clone: TCRdb's protein for this DNA is that of a much larger clone and differs from the translation at residue 6, likely a read error; the protein shown is the DNA translation. The chain combines TRDV2 with TRDJ1, with no clear D. As TCRdb names no J gene, one was assigned here on the basis of a DNA match to germline. The germline V gene has CDR1 GEAIGNYY and CDR2 EKD. The CDR3 runs to 14 residues. The V end lost 5 bases, the J end lost 8 bases, and 20 bases lay between the germline ends. CDR3 loop: CACVPSTEALKLIF. The CDR3 nucleotides read TGTGCCTGTGTCCCAAGTACTGAGGCCCTAAAACTCATCTTT.